The next 27 T cell receptor beta chains were all read from a single sample in a study of beta chain features in type 1 diabetes. Reverse transcription of all isolated RNA meant that expressed TCRB transcripts were sequenced. Repertoires were generated with immunoSEQ multiplex PCR, while TCRdb's copy carries only in-frame clones and drops some. Of over 300,000 clones in the sample, less than 9.5% were seen once. The sequencing input was central memory CD4+ T cells from blood. Receptors were obtained from a woman aged 18-29 years in good health.

The CDR3 coding sequence is TGTGCCAGCAGTCAGGGAGGGACAGGGAACAATGAGCAGTTCTTC. This gives the protein CASSQGGTGNNEQFF. This chain links TRBV6-1 with TRBJ2-1; 9 bases agree with TRBD1. The CDR3 has 15 amino acids. Germline assignment: CDR1 MNHNS and CDR2 SASEGT. V was clipped by 5 bases and J by 5 bases; unmatched bases: 7.

This chain uses TRBV18 with TRBJ2-7; 16 bases are a match to TRBD2. J was trimmed by 5 bases and V by 5 bases; bases with no gene match: 9. Germline values: CDR1 KGHSH, CDR2 LQKENI. The CDR3 is made up of 17 amino acids. CDR3 bases: TGTGCCAGCTCATTATTGGGACTAGCGGGAGGGCCGAACGAGCAGTACTTC. Protein product: CASSLLGLAGGPNEQYF.

In its sample, this clone was seen a few times. CDR3 sequence (DNA): TGTGCCAGCAGAGCCGGGACAGTGAGGTACAATGAGCAGTTCTTC. Translated: CASRAGTVRYNEQFF. The rearrangement links TRBV27 to TRBJ2-1, with 7 bases lining up with TRBD1. V was pared by 6 bases and J by 4 bases, with 9 bases of the junction left unmatched. Germline-derived CDR1 and CDR2 are MNHEY and SMNVEV (reference sequence). The CDR3 spans 15 residues.

The chain recombines TRBV5-1 with TRBJ1-4; D is perhaps TRBD1 (5 bases). Germline values: CDR1 SGHRS, CDR2 YFSETQ. V was shortened by 2 bases and J by 4 bases, with 12 bases between the two germline ends. This CDR3 has 15 amino acids. The CDR3 spells CASSFGTGYNEKLFF. The CDR3 bases are TGCGCCAGCAGCTTCGGGACCGGCTATAATGAAAAACTGTTTTTT.

The table lists this clone with a few counts. The CDR3, as DNA: TGCAGTGCCCAACCGGGACTTGAGCAGTTCTTC. Its protein is CSAQPGLEQFF. This chain joins TRBV20-1 and TRBJ2-1, with D perhaps matching TRBD2 (6 bases). Trimming stripped 6 bases from V and 9 bases from J, with 12 bases between. The germline V gene has CDR1 DFQATT and CDR2 SNEGSKA (reference sequence). The CDR3 is 11 amino acids.

This clone has just a few counts. The V gene is TRBV10-1, the J gene TRBJ2-2; D remains ambiguous. V was pared by 3 bases and J by 3 bases, with 11 bases between. The CDR3 is 15 amino acids. Germline CDR1 and CDR2: WNHNN and SYGVQD (reference sequence). CDR3 in DNA: TGCGCCAGCAGTGATGGAAGGAAAGACACCGGGGAGCTGTTTTTT. As protein: CASSDGRKDTGELFF.

This clone was seen a few times. This sample also contains other DNA sequences that code for the same CDR3. This chain connects TRBV5-1 to TRBJ2-1, with 7 bases lining up with TRBD1. The CDR3 consists of 15 residues. The trim removed 0 bases at V and 0 bases at J, leaving 0 bases unmatched. CDR1 and CDR2 (germline): SGHRS, YFSETQ. The CDR3 nucleotides read TGCGCCAGCAGCTTGGGACAGGGCTCCTACAATGAGCAGTTCTTC. It translates to CASSLGQGSYNEQFF.

Only a few counts were recorded for this clone. For the CDR3, the DNA is TGTGCCAGCAGCCCCATAGCGGACCGCTCCTACAATGAGCAGTTCTTC. This sequence encodes CASSPIADRSYNEQFF. The gene calls are TRBV7-2 and TRBJ2-1; weak D call: TRBD2 (6 bases). The CDR3 contains 16 residues. The germline V gene encodes CDR1 SGHTA and CDR2 FQGNSA. With 5 bases removed from V and 0 bases from J, the gap between germline ends came to 14 bases.

This clone was detected only a few times. The V call is TRBV5-1, the J call TRBJ2-1, with TRBD1 matching over 7 bases. This CDR3 region has 17 residues. V trimming: 0 bases; J trimming: 3 bases; junction bases outside the gene matches: 9. Germline CDR1 reads SGHRS; CDR2 reads YFSETQ. The chain's CDR3 is CASSLAGQASRYNEQFF. CDR3 DNA sequence: TGCGCCAGCAGCTTGGCCGGACAGGCTTCCCGCTACAATGAGCAGTTCTTC.

In its sample, this clone was seen a few times. The rearrangement joins TRBV5-1 to TRBJ2-5; D unclear. Germline V lookup: CDR1 SGHRS, CDR2 YFSETQ. The CDR3 extends over 13 amino acids. Trimming cost V 2 bases and J 0 bases, with 5 bases left between them. The CDR3 sequence: CASSFNYQETQYF. DNA for the CDR3: TGCGCCAGCAGCTTTAACTACCAAGAGACCCAGTACTTC.

This clone was found a few times. A much bigger clone sits one base away, suggesting this may be a read error. This sample also contains other DNA sequences that code for the same CDR3. The chain combines TRBV6-6 with TRBJ2-1; 14 nucleotides match TRBD2. This CDR3 comprises 16 residues. Looked up from germline, CDR1 is MNHNY and CDR2 is SVGAGI (reference sequence). V gave up 5 bases and J gave up 4 bases; unmatched junction bases: 4. As DNA, the CDR3 is TGTGCCAGCAGTGGGACTAGCGGGAGTACTTACAATGAGCAGTTCTTC. This sequence encodes CASSGTSGSTYNEQFF.

This chain links TRBV5-4 with TRBJ2-7, with D possibly being TRBD1 or TRBD2 (5 bases each). In germline, CDR1 is SGHNT, CDR2 YYREEE (reference sequence). V was pared by 3 bases and J by 0 bases, with 28 bases between. There are 20 residues in the CDR3. This chain's CDR3 is CASSWGRGSALGPSSYEQYF. CDR3 nucleotide sequence: TGTGCCAGCAGCTGGGGACGAGGTTCAGCGCTGGGCCCTAGCTCCTACGAGCAGTACTTC. The entire variable domain, with the rest obtained from reference TRBV5-4 and TRBJ2-7, is as follows: ETGVTQSPTHLIKTRGQQVTLRCSSQSGHNTVSWYQQALGQGPQFIFQYYREEENGRGNFPPRFSGLQFPNYSSELNVNALELDDSALYLCASSWGRGSALGPSSYEQYFGPGTRLTVT.

In its sample, this clone was seen many times. V gene TRBV2 combines with J gene TRBJ2-1; 9 bases fit TRBD1. The CDR3 has 15 residues. The J segment lost 3 bases and the V segment lost 4 bases, leaving 4 bases of the junction unmatched. The germline V gene has CDR1 SNHLY and CDR2 FYNNEI. The CDR3 protein is CASSGGQGLYNEQFF. CDR3 in DNA: TGTGCCAGCAGTGGGGGACAGGGTCTCTACAATGAGCAGTTCTTC.

The CDR3 here is CASSMESYGYTF. DNA for the CDR3: TGTGCCAGTTCTATGGAAAGCTATGGCTACACCTTC. V gene TRBV19 combines with J gene TRBJ1-2; no definite D call. The CDR3 totals 12 residues. In germline, CDR1 is LNHDA, CDR2 SQIVND (reference sequence). V was trimmed by 8 bases and J by 4 bases, leaving 11 bases between them.

In its sample, this clone was seen a few times. This sequence joins TRBV4-2 and TRBJ2-3; 9 bases map to TRBD2. Germline CDR1 reads LGHNA; CDR2 reads YNFKEQ. The junction had 5 bases not matched to a gene; V was cut back by 6 bases and J by 1 base. There are 15 residues in the CDR3. CDR3 in DNA: TGTGCCAGCAGTCTGCAGCGGGAGGGCACAGATACGCAGTATTTT. Protein product: CASSLQREGTDTQYF.

V and J are TRBV4-3 and TRBJ2-7; no clear D. V gave up 2 bases and J gave up 3 bases, with 8 bases separating them. In germline, CDR1 is LGHNA, CDR2 YSLEER. CDR3 length equals 13 residues. This chain's CDR3 is CASSQWINYEQYF. As DNA, the CDR3 is TGCGCCAGCAGCCAATGGATTAACTACGAGCAGTACTTC.

The rearrangement joins TRBV6-1 to TRBJ1-1; D is undetermined. Germline V lookup: CDR1 MNHNS, CDR2 SASEGT. V lost 3 bases, J lost 2 bases, and 10 bases lay in between. The CDR3 totals 14 residues. CDR3 bases: TGTGCCAGCAGTGACGTCAGACTAAACACTGAAGCTTTCTTT. Its protein product is CASSDVRLNTEAFF.

The chain is built from TRBV10-2 and TRBJ2-7; 14 positions agree with TRBD2. The germline V gene has CDR1 WSHSY and CDR2 SAAADI. This CDR3 has 14 amino acids. The V and J ends lost 5 bases and 6 bases, in that order; junction bases with no gene match: 3. CDR3 nucleotides: TGCGCCAGCAGTTTGACTAGCGGGAGGGCCGAGCAGTACTTC. Translated: CASSLTSGRAEQYF.

This chain links TRBV29-1 with TRBJ2-3; a possible D gene is TRBD2 (5 bases). Germline CDR1 reads SQVTM; CDR2 reads ANQGSEA. Trimming removed 3 bases from V and 0 bases from J, with 10 bases in between. The CDR3 has 14 residues. The CDR3 region has the DNA TGCAGCGTTGACCCCGGGGTCAGCACAGATACGCAGTATTTT. As protein: CSVDPGVSTDTQYF.

This chain joins TRBV2 and TRBJ1-4; D is ambiguous. CDR3 size: 13 residues. V was cut by 4 bases and J by 7 bases, with 10 bases left in between. The germline CDR1 and CDR2 sequences are SNHLY and FYNNEI. DNA for the CDR3: TGTGCCAGCAGTGTGATCGTGGTTGAAAAACTGTTTTTT. It yields the protein CASSVIVVEKLFF.

V gene TRBV18 combines with J gene TRBJ2-1, with TRBD2 as a possible D gene (6 bases). Trimming cost V 5 bases and J 7 bases, with 18 bases left between them. The germline CDR1 and CDR2 sequences are KGHSH and LQKENI. The CDR3 is 15 amino acids. For the CDR3, the DNA is TGTGCCAGCTCAACGGCCAAGACTAGTGGTAATGAGCAGTTCTTC. It translates to CASSTAKTSGNEQFF.

This chain connects TRBV7-2 to TRBJ2-7, with 7 bases identical to TRBD1. Germline values: CDR1 SGHTA, CDR2 FQGNSA. The CDR3 has 14 amino acids. V shed 5 bases and J 3 bases; nucleotides not matched to a gene: 7. CDR3 in DNA: TGTGCCAGCAGCCTAAGACAGGGCTACTACGAGCAGTACTTC. Its protein is CASSLRQGYYEQYF.

This clone has only a few counts. The gene calls are TRBV15 and TRBJ2-1; 12 bases align to TRBD2. Per germline, CDR1 LNHNV and CDR2 YYDKDF (reference sequence). J lost 8 bases, V lost 3 bases, and 8 bases had no gene match. The CDR3 loop spans 16 amino acids. In nucleotides, the CDR3 is TGTGCCACCAGCAGTGGTAGACTAGCGGGAGATTATGAGCAGTTCTTC. Translated: CATSSGRLAGDYEQFF. The variable domain in full, completed from reference TRBV15 and TRBJ2-1, reads DAMVIQNPRYQVTQFGKPVTLSCSQTLNHNVMYWYQQKSSQAPKLLFHYYDKDFNNEADTPDNFQSRRPNTSFCFLDIRSPGLGDTAMYLCATSSGRLAGDYEQFFGPGTRLTVL.

This clone has a count of ten or more. CDR3 residues: CASSRAGEKLFF. The CDR3 DNA is TGTGCCAGCAGCCGGGCGGGTGAAAAACTGTTTTTT. The V gene is TRBV21-1, the J gene TRBJ1-4. TRBV21-1 is noted as a pseudogene. This CDR3 region has 12 residues.

In its sample, this clone was seen a few times. The V and J genes are TRBV25-1 and TRBJ2-2; D call uncertain. V lost 4 bases, J lost 1 base, and 10 bases lay in between. The CDR3 is made up of 15 amino acids. CDR1 is MGHDK and CDR2 is SYGVNS in the germline V gene. CDR3 sequence reads: CASSAFGLNTGELFF. CDR3 sequence (DNA): TGTGCCAGCAGTGCCTTTGGTCTGAACACCGGGGAGCTGTTTTTT.

This clone was detected only a few times. A much larger clone sits a single nucleotide away, making a read error possible. This chain joins TRBV14 and TRBJ2-7, with D unclear. The V and J ends lost 4 bases and 0 bases respectively, with 4 bases between them. The CDR3 is made up of 12 amino acids. From germline, CDR1 is SGHDN and CDR2 FVKESK. CDR3 sequence (DNA): TGTGCCAGCAGCCTCAGCTCCTACGAGCAGTACTTC. Translating it yields CASSLSSYEQYF.

The V call is TRBV2, the J call TRBJ1-2; D call uncertain. Trimming removed 5 bases from V and 5 bases from J, with 12 bases in between. Germline CDR1 SNHLY, CDR2 FYNNEI. The CDR3 has 13 amino acids. CDR3 region: CASSSRRAYGYTF. CDR3 coding DNA: TGTGCCAGCAGTTCTAGACGGGCGTATGGCTACACCTTC.